This TCR beta chain was recovered during a study of blood T cell repertoires in COVID-19. Study overall: COVID-19 samples, acute and convalescent, were from the United States, Italy and Spain.

Profiled with immunoSEQ multiplex PCR; TCRdb holds only in-frame clones, not every one. Altogether about 98,000 clones are present, 75% to 85% being singletons, with the ten largest covering around a quarter. This clone was counted once. Sequenced input: peripheral blood. The sequence came from a man between 65 and 85 years old with acute or convalescent COVID-19.

The CDR3 here is CASSLGGLAPGELFF. CDR3 in DNA: TGCGCCAGCAGCCTTGGCGGACTCGCCCCCGGGGAGCTGTTTTTT. This chain connects TRBV4-3 to TRBJ2-2; a possible D gene is TRBD2 (5 bases). Germline CDR1 is LGHNA and CDR2 is YSLEER. This CDR3 has 15 amino acids. V was shortened by 4 bases and J by 6 bases, with 15 bases between the two germline ends.